The 14 T cell receptor beta chains reported below all come from one sample, sequenced in a study of regulatory T cells in long-lasting Graves disease. CDR3 regions were amplified by Arm-PCR using iRepertoire HTBI primers to build TCR beta libraries. Each CDR3 protein is one row after TCRdb ran MiXCR on the multiplex PCR reads. The sample records some 340,000 distinct CDR3 sequences, 20% to 25% being singletons. The time point was: persistent/refractory GD, antithyroid drugs over 5 years with positive TRAb. The authors made the TCR library using RNA they extracted from PBMCs. The source was peripheral blood mononuclear cells (PBMCs), collected when the disease was refractory, from a patient treated with antithyroid drugs. Source of these receptors: a woman between 40 and 50 years old with Graves disease.

The sample holds many counts of this clonotype. The rearrangement links TRBV7-8 to TRBJ2-5, with 11 bases identical to TRBD2. This CDR3 region has 15 residues. V shed 5 bases, J shed 2 bases, and the junction held 4 bases outside the gene matches. In germline, CDR1 is SGHVS, CDR2 FQNEAQ. CDR3 bases: TGTGCCAGCAGCCGTAGCGGGAGGGCACAAGAGACCCAGTACTTC. Its protein is CASSRSGRAQETQYF.

The chain links TRBV5-4 to TRBJ2-2; D may be TRBD2 (5 bases). Trimming removed 4 bases from V and 7 bases from J, with 17 bases in between. The CDR3 is 15 amino acids. Looked up from germline, CDR1 is SGHNT and CDR2 is YYREEE (reference sequence). CDR3 sequence: CASSQPTGNGGELFF. The CDR3 DNA follows: TGTGCCAGCAGCCAACCCACGGGGAATGGCGGGGAGCTGTTTTTT.

The chain recombines TRBV5-6 with TRBJ2-2; D not certain. V lost 2 bases, J lost 5 bases, and 10 bases lay in between. The CDR3 contains 14 residues. Per the germline V gene, CDR1 is SGHDT and CDR2 is YYEEEE. The CDR3 loop is CASSFGPFTGELFF. The CDR3 DNA is TGTGCCAGCAGCTTCGGGCCATTTACCGGGGAGCTGTTTTTT. Filled out from reference TRBV5-6 and TRBJ2-2, the complete variable domain reads DAGVTQSPTHLIKTRGQQVTLRCSPKSGHDTVSWYQQALGQGPQFIFQYYEEEERQRGNFPDRFSGHQFPNYSSELNVNALLLGDSALYLCASSFGPFTGELFFGEGSRLTVL.

This chain uses TRBV30 with TRBJ1-4; TRBD1 is a possible D gene (5 bases). Germline CDR1 and CDR2: GTSNPN and SVGIG (reference sequence). The CDR3 length is 16 residues. V lost 5 bases and J lost 8, with 24 bases in between. The CDR3: CAWLRYPQGGREKLFF. CDR3 bases: TGTGCCTGGCTTCGCTACCCCCAGGGCGGACGAGAAAAACTGTTTTTT. The full variable domain, rest sourced from reference TRBV30 and TRBJ1-4, is SQTIHQWPATLVQPVGSPLSLECTVEGTSNPNLYWYRQAAGRGLQLLFYSVGIGQISSEVPQNLSASRPQDRQFILSSKKLLLSDSGFYLCAWLRYPQGGREKLFFGSGTQLSVL.

J is TRBJ2-2 and V is TRBV7-9; TRBD2 might be the D (5 bases). Germline CDR1 and CDR2: SEHNR and FQNEAQ (reference sequence). This CDR3 spans 14 amino acids. V gave up 5 bases and J gave up 4 bases, with 11 bases separating them. The CDR3 spells CASSAIATTGELFF. The CDR3 nucleotides read TGTGCCAGCAGCGCGATAGCGACCACCGGGGAGCTGTTTTTT.

The rearrangement links TRBV29-1 to TRBJ2-1; D remains ambiguous. The CDR3 contains 10 residues. Between the trimmed V and J ends, which lost 3 bases and 5 bases, there was a span of 2 bases. The V gene's germline CDR1 is SQVTM and CDR2 ANQGSEA. The CDR3 sequence is CSVEHNEQFF. The CDR3 bases are TGCAGCGTTGAGCACAATGAGCAGTTCTTC.

This clonotype appeared many times. The chain joins TRBV10-2 to TRBJ2-7; tentatively, D is TRBD2 (5 bases). Per germline, CDR1 WSHSY and CDR2 SAAADI. The CDR3 length is 13 residues. V was pared by 5 bases and J by 2 bases, with 10 bases between. The chain's CDR3 is CASSLTTPYEQYF. CDR3 coding DNA: TGCGCCAGCAGTCTGACTACCCCCTACGAGCAGTACTTC.

The chain employs TRBV28 and TRBJ2-5, with D hard to call. Germline V CDR1 and CDR2: MDHEN, SYDVKM. V was shortened by 6 bases and J by 7 bases, with 18 bases between the two germline ends. This CDR3 region has 14 residues. The CDR3 DNA is TGTGCCAGCAGCCCCACCCAGGTTGGTGGGACCCAGTACTTC. Translation gives CASSPTQVGGTQYF.

This clonotype was counted between two and nine times. The gene calls are TRBV18 and TRBJ2-1; 10 nucleotides match TRBD2. The germline V gene encodes CDR1 KGHSH and CDR2 LQKENI. Unmatched junction bases numbered 3, after V lost 2 bases and J lost 5 bases. The CDR3 has 15 amino acids. The CDR3 DNA reads as TGTGCCAGCTCACCAGTAGCGGGAGGACACAATGAGCAGTTCTTC. It specifies CASSPVAGGHNEQFF.

This clonotype turned up a few times. V and J are TRBV19 and TRBJ1-4, with D uncertain. Germline V gene lookup returns CDR1 LNHDA and CDR2 SQIVND (reference sequence). The germline V and J ends were trimmed by 5 bases and 8 bases, with 15 bases remaining between them. CDR3 length: 14 amino acids. The CDR3 sequence is CASSSEPIYEKLFF. For the CDR3, the DNA is TGTGCCAGTAGTTCCGAGCCTATTTACGAAAAACTGTTTTTT.

This clonotype was observed a few times. V gene TRBV19 combines with J gene TRBJ1-6, with 7 bases that match TRBD1. CDR3 length: 16 residues. The V gene's germline CDR1 is LNHDA and CDR2 SQIVND (reference sequence). Unmatched junction bases numbered 13, after V lost 7 bases and J lost 7 bases. CDR3 DNA sequence: TGTGCCAGTAACTTTAACCTGGGACAGCGAAATTCACCCCTCCACTTT. It yields the protein CASNFNLGQRNSPLHF.

At least ten counts were recorded for this clonotype. The genes are TRBV27 and TRBJ2-1; 14 bases match TRBD2. V shed 2 bases, J shed 12 bases, and the junction held 9 bases outside the gene matches. Germline CDR1 MNHEY, CDR2 SMNVEV (reference sequence). The CDR3 consists of 16 residues. CDR3 region: CASSLIGTSGSRRQFF. CDR3 in DNA: TGTGCCAGCAGTTTAATAGGGACTAGCGGGAGCCGACGGCAGTTCTTC.

The sample holds a few counts of this clonotype. The chain recombines TRBV6-1 with TRBJ1-6, with unresolved D. The CDR3 covers 12 residues. V lost 6 bases to trimming and J lost 5 bases, with 5 bases between them. Germline assignment: CDR1 MNHNS and CDR2 SASEGT. Here the CDR3 reads CASRPNNSPLHF. CDR3 coding DNA: TGTGCCAGCAGACCAAATAATTCACCCCTCCACTTT.

The V call is TRBV18, the J call TRBJ2-2; TRBD1 might be the D (6 bases). CDR1 is KGHSH, CDR2 LQKENI, per germline. V lost 2 bases and J lost 5, with 15 bases in between. The CDR3 is 16 residues long. The CDR3 DNA reads TGTGCCAGCTCACCAAGGAACTCCGGGACAACCGGGGAGCTGTTTTTT. It codes for CASSPRNSGTTGELFF.